This TCR beta chain originates from a study of blood T cell repertoires in COVID-19. About the study: COVID-19 samples from acute and convalescent phases originated in the United States, Italy and Spain. Sources were T cells, B-cell-depleted T cells, or PBMCs; the material itself was cDNA or gDNA.

The CDR3 covers 16 residues. Per the germline V gene, CDR1 is KGHDR and CDR2 is SFDVKD. V lost 4 bases and J lost 8; bases outside the gene matches: 10. Study processing details: The assay estimated nucleated cells by amplifying reference gene primers. Sequencing was performed with immunoSEQ multiplex PCR; in TCRdb, only in-frame clones are kept and a portion is missing. V and J calls and clone size are copied from that table; D and trimming were computed from the DNA. The table shows 100,000 or so clones, with about 76% occurring only once. V is TRBV24-1 and J is TRBJ2-1; TRBD1 agrees at 10 bases. The clonotype was recovered from an older woman with acute or convalescent COVID-19. The sequenced material came from peripheral blood. The CDR3 nucleotides read TGTGCCACCAGTGACCCGACAGGGGGCCATTTGGATGAGCAGTTCTTC. It yields the protein CATSDPTGGHLDEQFF.